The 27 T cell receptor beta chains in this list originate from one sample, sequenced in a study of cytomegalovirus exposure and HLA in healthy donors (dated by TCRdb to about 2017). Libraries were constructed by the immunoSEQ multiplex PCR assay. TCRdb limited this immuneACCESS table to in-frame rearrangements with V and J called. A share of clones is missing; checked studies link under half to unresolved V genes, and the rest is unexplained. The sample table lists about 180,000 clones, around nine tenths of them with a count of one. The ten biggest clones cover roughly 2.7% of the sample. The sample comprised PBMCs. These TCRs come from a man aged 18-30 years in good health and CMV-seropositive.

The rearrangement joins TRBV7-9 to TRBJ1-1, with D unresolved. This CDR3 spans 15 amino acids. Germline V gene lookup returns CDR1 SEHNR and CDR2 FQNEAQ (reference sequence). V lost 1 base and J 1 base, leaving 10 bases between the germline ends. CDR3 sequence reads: CASSLDSSPNTEAFF. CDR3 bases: TGTGCCAGCAGCTTAGATTCGAGCCCGAACACTGAAGCTTTCTTT.

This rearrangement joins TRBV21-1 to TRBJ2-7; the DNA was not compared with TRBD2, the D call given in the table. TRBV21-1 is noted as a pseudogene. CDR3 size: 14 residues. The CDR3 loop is CASSKRTGSYEQYF. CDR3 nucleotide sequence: TGTGCCAGCAGTAAAAGGACGGGATCCTACGAGCAGTACTTC.

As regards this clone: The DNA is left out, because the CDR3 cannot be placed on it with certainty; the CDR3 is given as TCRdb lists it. The CDR3 loop is CASTQVASGSYEQYF. The rearrangement uses TRBV21-1 and TRBJ2-7; the table's D call TRBD2 went unverified against the DNA. TRBV21-1 is termed a pseudogene. The CDR3 totals 15 residues, both ends included.

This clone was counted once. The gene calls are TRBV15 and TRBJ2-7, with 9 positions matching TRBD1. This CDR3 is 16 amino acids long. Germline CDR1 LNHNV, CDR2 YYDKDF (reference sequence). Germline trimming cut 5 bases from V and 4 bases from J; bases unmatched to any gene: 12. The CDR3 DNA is TGTGCCACCAGCGACCACGCCGGGACAGGGAATTACGAGCAGTACTTC. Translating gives CATSDHAGTGNYEQYF.

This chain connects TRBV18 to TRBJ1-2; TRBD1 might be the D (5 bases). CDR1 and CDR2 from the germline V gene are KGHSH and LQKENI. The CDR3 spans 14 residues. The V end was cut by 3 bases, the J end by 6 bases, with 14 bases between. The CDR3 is CASSPPVGVDGYTF. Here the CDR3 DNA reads TGTGCCAGCTCACCCCCGGTAGGGGTTGATGGCTACACCTTC. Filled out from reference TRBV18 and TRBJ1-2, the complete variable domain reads NAGVMQNPRHLVRRRGQEARLRCSPMKGHSHVYWYRQLPEEGLKFMVYLQKENIIDESGMPKERFSAEFPKEGPSILRIQQVVRGDSAAYFCASSPPVGVDGYTFGSGTRLTVV.

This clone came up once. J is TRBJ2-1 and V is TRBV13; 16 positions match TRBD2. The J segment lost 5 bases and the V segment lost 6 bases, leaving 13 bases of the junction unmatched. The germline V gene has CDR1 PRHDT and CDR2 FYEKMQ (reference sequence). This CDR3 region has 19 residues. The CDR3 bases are TGTGCCAGCAGTCACACGCTCCGGGGACTAGCGGGGGGGAACAATGAGCAGTTCTTC. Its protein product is CASSHTLRGLAGGNNEQFF. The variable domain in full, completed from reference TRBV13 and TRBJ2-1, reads AAGVIQSPRHLIKEKRETATLKCYPIPRHDTVYWYQQGPGQDPQFLISFYEKMQSDKGSIPDRFSAQQFSDYHSELNMSSLELGDSALYFCASSHTLRGLAGGNNEQFFGPGTRLTVL.

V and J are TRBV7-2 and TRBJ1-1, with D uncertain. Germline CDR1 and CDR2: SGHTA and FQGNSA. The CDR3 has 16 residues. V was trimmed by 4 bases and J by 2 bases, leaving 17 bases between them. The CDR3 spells CASSSPNGRLNTEAFF. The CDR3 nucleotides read TGTGCCAGCAGCTCGCCGAATGGCAGATTAAACACTGAAGCTTTCTTT.

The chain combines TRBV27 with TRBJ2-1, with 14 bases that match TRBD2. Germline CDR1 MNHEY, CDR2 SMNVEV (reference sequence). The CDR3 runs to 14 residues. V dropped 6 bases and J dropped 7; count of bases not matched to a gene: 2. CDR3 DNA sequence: TGTGCCAGCAGGACTAGCGGGAGGGCGAATGAGCAGTTCTTC. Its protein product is CASRTSGRANEQFF.

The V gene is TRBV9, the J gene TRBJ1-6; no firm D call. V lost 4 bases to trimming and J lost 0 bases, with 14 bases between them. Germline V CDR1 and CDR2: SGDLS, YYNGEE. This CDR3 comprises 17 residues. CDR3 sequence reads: CASSPHGVVSYNSPLHF. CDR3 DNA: TGTGCCAGCAGCCCTCATGGAGTAGTCTCCTATAATTCACCCCTCCACTTT.

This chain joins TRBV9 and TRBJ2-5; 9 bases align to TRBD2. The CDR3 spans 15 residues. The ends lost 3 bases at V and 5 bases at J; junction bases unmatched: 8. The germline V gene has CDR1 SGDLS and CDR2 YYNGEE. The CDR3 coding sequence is TGTGCCAGCAGCGACTCCGGGACTAGCTACGAGACCCAGTACTTC. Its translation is CASSDSGTSYETQYF.

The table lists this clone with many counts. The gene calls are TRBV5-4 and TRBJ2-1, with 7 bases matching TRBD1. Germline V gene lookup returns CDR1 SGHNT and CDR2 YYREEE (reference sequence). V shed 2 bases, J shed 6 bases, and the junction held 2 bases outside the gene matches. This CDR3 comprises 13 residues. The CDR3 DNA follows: TGTGCCAGCAGCTTCGGACAGGTCAATGAGCAGTTCTTC. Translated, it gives CASSFGQVNEQFF.

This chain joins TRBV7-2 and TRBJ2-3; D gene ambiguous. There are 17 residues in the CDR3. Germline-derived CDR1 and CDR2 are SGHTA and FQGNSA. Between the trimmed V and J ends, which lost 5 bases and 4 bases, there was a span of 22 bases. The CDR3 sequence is CASSQQHSEWYPDTQYF. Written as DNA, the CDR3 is TGTGCCAGCAGCCAACAACACAGTGAGTGGTACCCAGATACGCAGTATTTT.

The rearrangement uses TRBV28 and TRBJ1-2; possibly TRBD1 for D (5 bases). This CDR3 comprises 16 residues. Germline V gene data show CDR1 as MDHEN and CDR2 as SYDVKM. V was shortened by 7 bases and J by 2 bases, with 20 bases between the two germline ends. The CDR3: CASTSLRRGPNYGYTF. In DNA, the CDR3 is TGTGCCAGCACCTCGTTGAGGAGGGGCCCCAACTATGGCTACACCTTC.

The CDR3 bases are TGTGCCAGTGAGGGACAATATAGCAATCAGCCCCAGCATTTT. As protein: CASEGQYSNQPQHF. The V gene is TRBV19, the J gene TRBJ1-5, with D maybe TRBD1 (6 bases). Trimming pared 8 bases from V and 0 bases from J, leaving 11 bases between. The CDR3 contains 14 residues. Germline CDR1 is LNHDA and CDR2 is SQIVND (reference sequence).

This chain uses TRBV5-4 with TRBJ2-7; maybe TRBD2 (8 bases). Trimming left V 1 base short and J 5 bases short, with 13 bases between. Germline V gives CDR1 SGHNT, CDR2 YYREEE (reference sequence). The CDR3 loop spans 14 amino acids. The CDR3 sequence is CASSLTGGGNEQYF. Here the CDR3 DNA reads TGTGCCAGCAGCTTGACGGGAGGGGGCAACGAGCAGTACTTC.

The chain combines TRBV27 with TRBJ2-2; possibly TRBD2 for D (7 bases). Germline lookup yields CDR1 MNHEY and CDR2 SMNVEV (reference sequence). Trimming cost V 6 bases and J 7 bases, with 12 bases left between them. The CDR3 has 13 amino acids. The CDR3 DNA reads TGTGCCAGCAGCATGAGGGGGGGCGGGGAGCTGTTTTTT. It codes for CASSMRGGGELFF.

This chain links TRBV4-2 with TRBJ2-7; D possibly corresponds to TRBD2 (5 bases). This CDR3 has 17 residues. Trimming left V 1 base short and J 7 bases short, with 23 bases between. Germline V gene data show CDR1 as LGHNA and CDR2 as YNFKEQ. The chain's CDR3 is CASSQVGDSTSTGEQYF. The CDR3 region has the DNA TGTGCCAGCAGCCAAGTTGGAGATAGCACCTCCACGGGGGAGCAGTACTTC.

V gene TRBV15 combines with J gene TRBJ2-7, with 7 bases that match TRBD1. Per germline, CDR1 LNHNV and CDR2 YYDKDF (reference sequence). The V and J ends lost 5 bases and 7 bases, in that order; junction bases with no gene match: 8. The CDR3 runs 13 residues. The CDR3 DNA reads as TGTGCCACCAGCGGACCTACAGGGGAAGAGCAGTACTTC. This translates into CATSGPTGEEQYF.

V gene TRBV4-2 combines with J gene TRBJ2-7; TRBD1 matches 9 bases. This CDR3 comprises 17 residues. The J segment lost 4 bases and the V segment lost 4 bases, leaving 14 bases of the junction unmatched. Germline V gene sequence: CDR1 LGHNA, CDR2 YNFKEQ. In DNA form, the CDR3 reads TGTGCCAGCAGCCCTTTCGAACAGGGGGCGGTTGAGTACGAGCAGTACTTC. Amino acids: CASSPFEQGAVEYEQYF.

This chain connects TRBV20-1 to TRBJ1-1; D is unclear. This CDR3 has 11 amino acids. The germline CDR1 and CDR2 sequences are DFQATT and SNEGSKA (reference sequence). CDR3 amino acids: CTVAGDTEAFF. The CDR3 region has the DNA TGCACCGTTGCCGGGGACACTGAAGCTTTCTTT.

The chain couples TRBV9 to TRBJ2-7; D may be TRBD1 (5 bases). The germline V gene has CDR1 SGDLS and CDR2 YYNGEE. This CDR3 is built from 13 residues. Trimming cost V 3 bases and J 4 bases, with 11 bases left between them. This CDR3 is CASSGGTRYEQYF. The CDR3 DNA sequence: TGTGCCAGCAGCGGGGGCACGAGGTACGAGCAGTACTTC.

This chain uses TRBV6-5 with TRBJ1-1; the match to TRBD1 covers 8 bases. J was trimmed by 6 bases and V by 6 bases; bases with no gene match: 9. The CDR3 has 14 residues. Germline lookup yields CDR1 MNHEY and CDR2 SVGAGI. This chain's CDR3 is CASSARTGIPEAFF. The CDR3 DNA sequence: TGTGCCAGCAGCGCTAGGACAGGGATCCCTGAAGCTTTCTTT.

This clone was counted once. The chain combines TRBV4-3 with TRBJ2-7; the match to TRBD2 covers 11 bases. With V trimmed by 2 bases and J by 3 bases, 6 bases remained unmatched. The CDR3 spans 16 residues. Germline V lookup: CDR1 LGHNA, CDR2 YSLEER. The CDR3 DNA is TGCGCCAGCAGCCAACAAACTAGCGGGGGTGGCTACGAGCAGTACTTC. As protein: CASSQQTSGGGYEQYF.

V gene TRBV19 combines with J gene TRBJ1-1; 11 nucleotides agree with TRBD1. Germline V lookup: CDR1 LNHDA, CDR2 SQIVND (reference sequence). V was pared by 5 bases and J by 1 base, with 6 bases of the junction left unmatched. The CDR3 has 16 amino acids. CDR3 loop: CASSPPGQGANTEAFF. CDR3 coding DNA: TGTGCCAGTAGTCCCCCAGGACAGGGGGCGAACACTGAAGCTTTCTTT. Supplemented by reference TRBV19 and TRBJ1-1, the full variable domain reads DGGITQSPKYLFRKEGQNVTLSCEQNLNHDAMYWYRQDPGQGLRLIYYSQIVNDFQKGDIAEGYSVSREKKESFPLTVTSAQKNPTAFYLCASSPPGQGANTEAFFGQGTRLTVV.

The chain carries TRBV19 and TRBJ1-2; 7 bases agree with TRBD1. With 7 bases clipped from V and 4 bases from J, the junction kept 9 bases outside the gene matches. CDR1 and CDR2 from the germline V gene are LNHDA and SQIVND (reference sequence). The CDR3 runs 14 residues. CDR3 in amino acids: CASTPGQVAYGYTF. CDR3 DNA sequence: TGTGCCAGTACCCCAGGACAGGTGGCCTATGGCTACACCTTC.

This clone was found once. The CDR3 bases are TGTGCCAGCAGCGATGGGACTAGCGGGGAGGCCGGGGAGCTGTTTTTT. This gives the protein CASSDGTSGEAGELFF. V usage is TRBV9 and J usage is TRBJ2-2; TRBD2 aligns across 13 bases. CDR1 SGDLS and CDR2 YYNGEE come from the germline V gene. The CDR3 length is 16 residues. With 3 bases clipped from V and 6 bases from J, the junction kept 5 bases outside the gene matches. Looking up the rest from reference TRBV9 and TRBJ2-2 gives the full variable domain: DSGVTQTPKHLITATGQRVTLRCSPRSGDLSVYWYQQSLDQGLQFLIQYYNGEERAKGNILERFSAQQFPDLHSELNLSSLELGDSALYFCASSDGTSGEAGELFFGEGSRLTVL.

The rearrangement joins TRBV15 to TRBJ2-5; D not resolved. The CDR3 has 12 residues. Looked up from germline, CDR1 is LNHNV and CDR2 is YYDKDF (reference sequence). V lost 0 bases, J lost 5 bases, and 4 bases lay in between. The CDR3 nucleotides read TGTGCCACCAGCAGAGATCAGGAGACCCAGTACTTC. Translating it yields CATSRDQETQYF.